Below, one T cell receptor beta chain is given with its context. Seattle patient enrollment occurred during active infection, with longitudinal follow-up thereafter. The data belong to a study of blood T cell repertoires in COVID-19. Turning to the study itself: In each case, the material was cDNA or gDNA derived from T cells, B-cell-depleted T cells, or PBMCs.

Under the authors' procedure: Reference gene primer amplification gave estimated nucleated cell counts. Sequencing used immunoSEQ multiplex PCR; TCRdb keeps in-frame clones, though not all of them. D and trimming were read from the DNA, whereas the V and J calls and clone size are those reported in that table. The sample consists of about 200,000 clones, about 83% of them appearing once. Germline loops: CDR1 SGHNT, CDR2 YENEEA. The length of the CDR3 is 13 residues. With 0 bases removed from V and 7 bases from J, the gap between germline ends came to 10 bases. The sample consisted of peripheral blood. The chain combines TRBV11-3 with TRBJ2-7; D not certain. This clonotype was sampled from a person between 65 and 79 years old with COVID-19, enrolled during active disease. In DNA, the CDR3 is TGTGCCAGCAGCTTAGAACTTAGTGGTGAGCAGTACTTC. This codes for CASSLELSGEQYF.